This TCR beta chain was documented in a study of cytomegalovirus exposure and HLA in healthy donors (dated by TCRdb to 2017 to 2019). Study-level background: In an earlier analysis of under 750 of the donors, less than 350 Gb of sequence data and 100 million or so unique TCR beta sequences from 180 million or so T cells were reported. Roughly 300 gigabases of sequencing data and some 85 million unique TCR sequences were included in an early release covering about 620 HLA-typed donors. Of the roughly 400 genotyped donors, roughly 80% were placed in the genetic ancestry cluster associated with self-reported Caucasian donors. The aim of the study was to test whether cataloging public T cell receptors could identify signatures of past pathogen exposure. The study used immunosequencing to profile the T cell repertoires of about 670 subjects and linked those repertoires to cytomegalovirus serostatus. A separate validation cohort of approximately 120 different subjects was used in addition to the approximately 700-subject first cohort. To predict cytomegalovirus infection status, the study brought together high-throughput TCR immunosequencing, statistical association of individual TCRs with disease status, and machine learning. In a later analysis, previously published TCR beta repertoires from 550 to 750 donors were re-analyzed and high-resolution HLA genotyping was added so that TCR occurrence patterns could be studied. The later analysis used no new phenotypic data to find candidate immune exposures, relying instead on TCR beta sequences and their occurrence across donors. An earlier analysis of approximately 500 of the donors applied high-throughput TCR beta sequencing to assess whether each TCR beta V gene segment acted as functional or pseudogenic. Alongside the repertoire data, information on donor age, sex, ethnicity and CMV serostatus was compiled. A later genetic analysis used genome-wide SNP genotypes for about 65% of the 666 donors, treating that subset as a discovery cohort. All discovery cohort repertoires had been generated on a single sequencing platform. Both class I and class II loci were covered by HLA typing, at four-digit resolution. Typing coverage differed by locus: A, B, C, DRB1 and DQB1 were typed in roughly 620-630 donors, DQA1 in about 550, DPA1 in over 600, and DPB1 in around 490. Roughly five DR-DQ haplotypes were handled as single units for association and clustering because linkage in the cohort was strong. Among 398 genotyped donors of the cohort, an average of about 240,000 unique TCR beta nucleotide sequences were sequenced per donor, 15% to 20% of them non-productive. The paper as a whole reports these results and caveats: The authors suggested that the approach could potentially be extended to other disease states and immunological phenotypes. A later genetic analysis associated a missense DCLRE1C variant with V-gene and J-gene trimming of TCR beta chains, and an independent cohort replicated the association. According to a later genetic analysis, donors in an Asian-associated ancestry cluster had fewer N-insertions in productive TCRs than the approximately 650-donor mean. In a later analysis, the rate of TCR association differed among HLA loci, with DRB1 alleles having the most associated TCRs and HLA-C alleles having the fewest. Most TCR sequences were observed very rarely across donors, whereas some public TCRs were present in many individuals. Because the 87-base-pair reads could not distinguish some IMGT-functional V segments, including TRBV6-2 and TRBV6-3, those segments were excluded. At a false discovery rate of 0.05, a later analysis linked some 17,000 TCR beta sequences to specific HLA alleles. A further reported finding was that TCR beta sequences accurately predicted the HLA-A and HLA-B alleles for most subjects in the first cohort. Cytomegalovirus status was reported to be diagnosed by the classifier with high specificity and sensitivity in both the original and validation cohorts. When HLA alleles, especially DR and DQ, strongly co-occurred, attributing TCR associations to individual alleles was difficult. In a later analysis, HLA-associated TCR beta chains were found to be more clonally expanded and to have lower generation probabilities than equally common non-associated chains. Several of the top co-occurrence clusters appeared to be linked to parvovirus B19, influenza, CMV and Epstein-Barr virus, according to a later analysis. The cohort was sequenced for TCR beta chains only, and without alpha or paired-chain data the features that could be detected were limited. Because counts were too low, about 17 rarely observed V segments, including chromosome 9 orphons, were excluded from the earlier analysis of several hundred of the donors. The study gave a list of about 170 TCR beta chains associated with cytomegalovirus. HLA typing was unavailable for some donors at each locus, so association tests used only the typed subset. Sequencing depth was assumed to be roughly uniform across donors in the presence/absence analyses, though that assumption may not hold. Most CMV-associated TCR beta chains appeared to be HLA-restricted in a later analysis, and the HLA associations seemed to be driven largely by CMV exposure. Immune exposure information for the cohort was limited to CMV serostatus. A cluster of highly shared sequence variants was judged likely to represent a technical artifact of the sequencing pipeline. Broadly in line with IMGT annotations, most TCR beta V segments showed up in productive rearrangements about 87% or about 30% of the time in an earlier analysis of 450 to 600 of the donors. In vitro tests confirmed that three of the cytomegalovirus-associated TCR beta chains recognize cytomegalovirus antigens. Linkage disequilibrium might explain the correlated functional status among segregating V segments, but an unknown experimental factor could not be ruled out.

Library preparation used the immunoSEQ multiplex PCR assay. The multiplex PCR relied on a mix of 60 forward primers for TCR Vbeta segments and 13 reverse primers for TCR Jbeta segments. A multiplex PCR assay on genomic DNA amplified the CDR3 region of rearranged TCR beta genes. On the Illumina HiSeq System, the amplified TCR beta libraries were sequenced as 87-base-pair reads. In the source study's methods: In a later analysis, some 80 million unique TCR beta chains were counted across the 690 or so repertoires, and roughly 11 million of these chains were shared by at least two donors. Raw reads were error-corrected and collapsed into unique sequences with a nearest-neighbor algorithm that merged closely related sequences to remove PCR and sequencing errors. To assign V, D and J gene segments, CDR3 sequences were aligned to IMGT reference sequences. For a sequence to be retained, a match of at least six nucleotides was required to both a V gene segment and a J gene segment. Rearrangements were classified as productive when the CDR3 lacked stop codons and remained in frame with V and J, and all other rearrangements were classified as non-productive. CDR3 was defined according to IMGT convention as the region running from the second conserved V-encoded cysteine to the conserved J-encoded phenylalanine. In an earlier analysis of roughly 610 of the donors, sequences lacking an unambiguous match to a single V gene segment were excluded. In an earlier analysis of about 590 of the donors, a V segment was called functional when productive rearrangements were above 56.7%, and segregating when the standard deviation between donors exceeded 5%. A statistical classification framework was built to diagnose cytomegalovirus status from the catalog of TCR beta chain sequences. In a later analysis, TCR nucleotide sequences were compared against IMGT/GENE-DB human TR gene sequences so that V and J genes could be assigned. The TCRdist pipeline was used in a later analysis to assign CDR3 sequences and most-parsimonious VDJ recombination scenarios. In a later analysis, each TCR beta chain was defined by its CDR3 amino acid sequence together with its V-gene family, and reads lacking a unique V-gene family were excluded. As a way to deal with suspected cross-contamination and a sequencing artifact, a later analysis dropped hundreds of nucleotide sequences that were highly shared and had low generation probability. For each public chain, a later analysis derived a clonal expansion index from normalized ranks of inferred template counts within each repertoire. A later analysis computed generation probabilities with a VDJ recombination model fitted to out-of-frame rearrangements, and checked the results against IGoR. In a later analysis, hypergeometric tests were used to score TCR-TCR, TCR-HLA and TCR-CMV co-occurrence, with a repertoire-size bias correction applied to TCR pairs. False discovery rates were estimated in a later analysis by permuting HLA or CMV assignments 20 times. In a later analysis, co-occurring TCRs were grouped using DBSCAN, and TCRdist sequence similarity was added for clustering within HLA-allele-positive subsets. Co-occurrence clustering excluded repertoires with fewer than 30,000 or more than 120,000 public chains, plus five with anomalous nucleotide sharing. The source is immuneACCESS, and TCRdb retained only in-frame sequences with V and J called. Part of the clones is not carried over; for the studies checked, unresolved V genes explain less than half of this, and the remainder is unexplained. That table gives V, J and clone size, and the DNA gave D and trimming. The sample records fewer than 200,000 clones, more than 85% of which are singletons. Around 0.21% of the sample is in the top ten clones.

The cohort comprised 710 or so healthy bone marrow donors. At the time of sampling, every cohort member was nominally healthy, though immune exposures that went unrecorded were likely present. The donor was CMV seronegative and was included in the group of 352 seronegative cohort members. Each donor provided a peripheral blood sample, and peripheral blood mononuclear cells were used for TCR beta sequencing. The Qiagen DNeasy Blood Extraction Kit was used to extract genomic DNA from the blood cell samples. The CDR3 starts with the cysteine, ends with the phenylalanine, and has 15 residues. Just CDR3 DNA is preserved here, 45 bases in frame from base 1. The germline ends are 11 bases apart after V is trimmed by 2 bases and J by 0 bases. The germline V gene specifies MNHEY as CDR1 and SVGAGI as CDR2. Details on this clone: Its antigen specificity is not known. Nothing much larger sits one base from this clone, and base qualities are not available.

Here the chain combines TRBV6-5 and TRBJ2-7; TRBD1 is a possible D gene, resting on 6 matching bases. Material: PBMCs. This TCR came from a girl less than two years old in good health and CMV-seronegative. CDR3 region: CASSYHGTYSYEQYF. The DNA sequence is given as TGTGCCAGCAGTTACCACGGGACATACTCCTACGAGCAGTACTTC.